A single sample is the source of the 25 T cell receptor beta chains below, sequenced in a study of OX40 agonist ivuxolimab in advanced cancers. TCRdb's copy holds only in-frame clones and misses some; the assay was immunoSEQ multiplex PCR. This table holds some 73,000 clones, 80% to 90% found once. Sequenced material: CD4+ or CD8+ T cells sorted from blood, taken in a trial of the OX40 agonist ivuxolimab. The origin of the receptors is an adult with an advanced solid tumor such as melanoma, head and neck, liver or kidney cancer.

In this sample, this clone turned up a few times. The V and J genes are TRBV11-2 and TRBJ1-5; possible D gene TRBD1, 5 bases. The CDR3 runs to 16 residues. From germline, CDR1 is SGHAT and CDR2 FQNNGV. The germline V and J ends were trimmed by 0 bases and 1 base, with 10 bases remaining between them. The CDR3 loop reads CASSLDVPGSNQPQHF. In DNA form, the CDR3 reads TGTGCCAGCAGCTTAGATGTGCCAGGGAGCAATCAGCCCCAGCATTTT.

The chain carries TRBV18 and TRBJ2-7; a weak D match, TRBD1 (6 bases). V lost 3 bases to trimming and J lost 0 bases, with 15 bases between them. Looked up from germline, CDR1 is KGHSH and CDR2 is LQKENI. CDR3 length equals 16 residues. CDR3 coding DNA: TGTGCCAGCTCACCTCGGACAGAAACAAGCTCCTACGAGCAGTACTTC. This translates into CASSPRTETSSYEQYF.

The chain has TRBV9 and TRBJ2-7; a weak D match, TRBD2 (5 bases). Germline CDR1 SGDLS, CDR2 YYNGEE. The CDR3 is 15 residues long. Trimming took 0 bases from V and 4 from J, leaving 14 bases between them. CDR3 nucleotides: TGTGCCAGCAGCGTAGAAGGCGGGCGACAATACGAGCAGTACTTC. This encodes CASSVEGGRQYEQYF.

About this clone itself: Compared with germline, one end of the junction differs, possibly owing to a read error. The same CDR3 can be traced to other DNA sequences in this sample. The chain employs TRBV4-1 and TRBJ2-7; 9 nucleotides align to TRBD1. The CDR3 sequence is 14 residues long. CDR1 is MGHRA, CDR2 YSYEKL, per germline. Written as DNA, the CDR3 is TGCGCCAGTAGCCAAGTACAGGGGGCATACGAGCAGTACTTC. It yields the protein CASSQVQGAYEQYF.

The chain recombines TRBV7-9 with TRBJ2-1; 11 bases are shared with TRBD1. Germline V gene sequence: CDR1 SEHNR, CDR2 FQNEAQ (reference sequence). The CDR3 is 15 amino acids. With V trimmed by 6 bases and J by 7 bases, 8 bases remained unmatched. For the CDR3, the DNA is TGTGCCAGCAGATCCGGGACAGGGGGTGGTAATGAGCAGTTCTTC. It translates to CASRSGTGGGNEQFF.

The chain combines TRBV5-1 with TRBJ2-7; D call uncertain. Germline loops: CDR1 SGHRS, CDR2 YFSETQ. V dropped 0 bases and J dropped 7 bases, with 8 bases sitting between them. The length of the CDR3 is 12 residues. CDR3: CASSLGSWEQYF. The DNA for the CDR3 is TGCGCCAGCAGCTTGGGATCCTGGGAGCAGTACTTC.

This chain uses TRBV7-9 with TRBJ2-3; D uncertain. This CDR3 is built from 12 residues. Trimming took 2 bases from V and 6 from J, leaving 6 bases between them. Germline assignment: CDR1 SEHNR and CDR2 FQNEAQ (reference sequence). CDR3 loop: CASSLPLDTQYF. The DNA for the CDR3 is TGTGCCAGCAGCTTACCGTTGGATACGCAGTATTTT.

CDR3 DNA: TGTGCCAGCAGCTCCAGGTACTATACCCATGGCTACACCTTC. Encoded protein: CASSSRYYTHGYTF. The chain combines TRBV9 with TRBJ1-2; D unresolved. Per the germline V gene, CDR1 is SGDLS and CDR2 is YYNGEE. The CDR3 runs to 14 residues. V lost 4 bases and J 6 bases, leaving 16 bases between the germline ends.

This sequence joins TRBV11-2 and TRBJ2-5; D is tentatively TRBD1 or TRBD2 (5 bases each). The CDR3 contains 14 residues. Deletions cut 3 bases from V and 5 bases from J, with 13 bases between. Germline V lookup: CDR1 SGHAT, CDR2 FQNNGV. CDR3 sequence: CASSLTGRGETQYF. As DNA, the CDR3 is TGTGCCAGCAGCTTGACGGGGCGAGGGGAGACCCAGTACTTC.

CDR3 region: CASSAGLGGSAKNIQYF. CDR3 DNA sequence: TGTGCCAGCAGTGCCGGCCTGGGGGGGTCGGCCAAAAACATTCAGTACTTC. The V gene is TRBV25-1, the J gene TRBJ2-4, with 7 nucleotides matching TRBD2. V was clipped by 4 bases and J by 1 base; unmatched bases: 10. CDR3 length: 17 residues. From germline, CDR1 is MGHDK and CDR2 SYGVNS.

Only a few counts were recorded for this clone. This chain links TRBV5-1 with TRBJ2-1; 8 positions agree with TRBD2. Per germline, CDR1 SGHRS and CDR2 YFSETQ. The junction had 1 base not matched to a gene; V was cut back by 0 bases and J by 2 bases. The CDR3 runs to 15 residues. The CDR3 nucleotides are TGCGCCAGCAGCTTGGTCGGGGGGGCCTACAATGAGCAGTTCTTC. It codes for CASSLVGGAYNEQFF. Full variable domain (outside the CDR3, taken from reference TRBV5-1 and TRBJ2-1): KAGVTQTPRYLIKTRGQQVTLSCSPISGHRSVSWYQQTPGQGLQFLFEYFSETQRNKGNFPGRFSGRQFSNSRSEMNVSTLELGDSALYLCASSLVGGAYNEQFFGPGTRLTVL.

The rearrangement joins TRBV14 to TRBJ1-4; D unclear. V lost 4 bases to trimming and J lost 2 bases, with 14 bases between them. The CDR3 runs to 16 residues. Germline-derived CDR1 and CDR2 are SGHDN and FVKESK. CDR3 sequence reads: CASSPLRRVTNEKLFF. CDR3 coding DNA: TGTGCCAGCAGCCCCCTTCGCAGAGTGACTAATGAAAAACTGTTTTTT.

The chain is built from TRBV4-1 and TRBJ1-4, with D possibly being TRBD1 (6 bases). V was trimmed by 3 bases and J by 8 bases, leaving 10 bases between them. From germline, CDR1 is MGHRA and CDR2 YSYEKL. The CDR3 is 13 residues long. The chain's CDR3 is CASSHVRGEKLFF. CDR3 in DNA: TGCGCCAGCAGCCATGTCAGGGGCGAAAAACTGTTTTTT.

The V call is TRBV27, the J call TRBJ2-7, with D possibly being TRBD2 (5 bases). V lost 2 bases and J lost 4, with 12 bases in between. Germline V gene data show CDR1 as MNHEY and CDR2 as SMNVEV (reference sequence). The CDR3 spans 14 residues. The CDR3: CASSLAPGSYEQYF. CDR3 sequence (DNA): TGTGCCAGCAGTTTAGCCCCGGGATCTTACGAGCAGTACTTC.

The chain employs TRBV11-2 and TRBJ2-4; D perhaps matches TRBD2 (6 bases). This CDR3 region has 17 residues. V lost 0 bases, J lost 0 bases, and 12 bases lay in between. Germline loops: CDR1 SGHAT, CDR2 FQNNGV. CDR3 region: CASSLDSGDLAKNIQYF. The CDR3 region has the DNA TGTGCCAGCAGCTTAGATTCGGGGGACTTAGCCAAAAACATTCAGTACTTC.

Here the CDR3 reads CASSPGAGNIQYF. The CDR3 region has the DNA TGTGCCAGCAGCCCAGGGGCAGGAAACATTCAGTACTTC. The rearrangement joins TRBV5-4 to TRBJ2-4, with a weak D call TRBD1 (6 bases). The length of the CDR3 is 13 residues. CDR1 and CDR2 (germline): SGHNT, YYREEE (reference sequence). The V and J ends lost 4 bases and 6 bases respectively, with 11 bases between them.

The chain is built from TRBV7-9 and TRBJ2-3; tentative D call: TRBD2 (5 bases). CDR1 and CDR2 (germline): SEHNR, FQNEAQ (reference sequence). With 4 bases removed from V and 1 base from J, the gap between germline ends came to 9 bases. The CDR3 spans 14 residues. The CDR3 DNA is TGTGCCAGCAGCTCTAGCAGTCGCACAGATACGCAGTATTTT. This gives the protein CASSSSSRTDTQYF.

The V gene is TRBV7-2, the J gene TRBJ2-7; 10 nucleotides align to TRBD1. The ends lost 5 bases at V and 2 bases at J; junction bases unmatched: 3. The CDR3 is 14 residues long. CDR1 and CDR2 (germline): SGHTA, FQGNSA. Here the CDR3 DNA reads TGTGCCAGCAGCATCGGACAGGGGGCCTACGAGCAGTACTTC. Translating it yields CASSIGQGAYEQYF.

This chain connects TRBV7-9 to TRBJ1-1; unclear D gene. This CDR3 region has 13 residues. Germline CDR1 and CDR2: SEHNR and FQNEAQ (reference sequence). V lost 5 bases and J lost 5, with 12 bases in between. DNA of the CDR3: TGTGCCAGCAGCCCTAAGGGCCGTACTGAAGCTTTCTTT. It encodes CASSPKGRTEAFF.

This chain connects TRBV29-1 to TRBJ1-1, with D unclear. This CDR3 region has 11 residues. The V end was cut by 6 bases, the J end by 1 base, with 6 bases between. Looked up from germline, CDR1 is SQVTM and CDR2 is ANQGSEA. Here the CDR3 DNA reads TGCAGCGTCACAGAGAACACTGAAGCTTTCTTT. It is translated as CSVTENTEAFF.

This clone came up a few times. This chain connects TRBV4-1 to TRBJ2-5, with 11 bases lining up with TRBD2. Per the germline V gene, CDR1 is MGHRA and CDR2 is YSYEKL. With V trimmed by 4 bases and J by 4 bases, 5 bases remained unmatched. This CDR3 has 15 amino acids. The CDR3 coding sequence is TGCGCCAGCAGCCTCGAGCTAGCGGGAGGAGAGACCCAGTACTTC. This codes for CASSLELAGGETQYF.

The V gene is TRBV11-2, the J gene TRBJ2-1; D remains unclear. Germline CDR1 reads SGHAT; CDR2 reads FQNNGV. Trimming took 1 base from V and 5 from J, leaving 9 bases between them. The CDR3 consists of 14 residues. Written as DNA, the CDR3 is TGTGCCAGCAGCTTAGTTCGTTTCAACAATGAGCAGTTCTTC. Translation gives CASSLVRFNNEQFF.

V usage is TRBV18 and J usage is TRBJ2-1; D assignment may be TRBD1 or TRBD2 (5 bases each). This CDR3 has 14 residues. Germline V lookup: CDR1 KGHSH, CDR2 LQKENI. V was clipped by 3 bases and J by 9 bases, with 15 bases between them. CDR3 sequence: CASSPLGDEGEQFF. CDR3 DNA sequence: TGTGCCAGCTCACCTCTAGGGGACGAAGGTGAGCAGTTCTTC.

The CDR3 loop is CASSLKEAYNEQFF. The CDR3 region has the DNA TGTGCCAGCAGTTTAAAGGAAGCCTACAATGAGCAGTTCTTC. V is TRBV28 and J is TRBJ2-1, with D hard to call. Germline-derived CDR1 and CDR2 are MDHEN and SYDVKM. This CDR3 is built from 14 residues. The germline V and J ends were trimmed by 2 bases and 2 bases, with 7 bases remaining between them.

The J gene is TRBJ2-3, the V gene TRBV7-9; unclear D gene. This CDR3 region has 11 residues. CDR1 SEHNR and CDR2 FQNEAQ come from the germline V gene (reference sequence). With 6 bases removed from V and 3 bases from J, the gap between germline ends came to 4 bases. The CDR3 coding sequence is TGTGCCAGCAGGTGGACAGATACGCAGTATTTT. It is translated as CASRWTDTQYF.